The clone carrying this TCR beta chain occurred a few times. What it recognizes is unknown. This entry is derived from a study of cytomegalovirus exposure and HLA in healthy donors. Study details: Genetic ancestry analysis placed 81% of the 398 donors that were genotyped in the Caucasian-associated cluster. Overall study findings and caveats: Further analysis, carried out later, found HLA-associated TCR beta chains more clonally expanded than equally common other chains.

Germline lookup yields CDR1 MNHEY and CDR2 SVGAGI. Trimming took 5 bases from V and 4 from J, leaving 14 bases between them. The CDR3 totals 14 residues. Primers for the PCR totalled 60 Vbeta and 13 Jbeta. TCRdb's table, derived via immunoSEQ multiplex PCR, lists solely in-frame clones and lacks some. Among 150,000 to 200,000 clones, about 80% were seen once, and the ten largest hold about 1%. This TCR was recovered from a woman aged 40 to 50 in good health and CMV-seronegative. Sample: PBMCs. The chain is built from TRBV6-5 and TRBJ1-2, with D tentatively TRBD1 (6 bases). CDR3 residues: CASSKGEASYGYTF. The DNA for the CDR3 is TGTGCCAGCAGTAAGGGGGAAGCTAGCTATGGCTACACCTTC.